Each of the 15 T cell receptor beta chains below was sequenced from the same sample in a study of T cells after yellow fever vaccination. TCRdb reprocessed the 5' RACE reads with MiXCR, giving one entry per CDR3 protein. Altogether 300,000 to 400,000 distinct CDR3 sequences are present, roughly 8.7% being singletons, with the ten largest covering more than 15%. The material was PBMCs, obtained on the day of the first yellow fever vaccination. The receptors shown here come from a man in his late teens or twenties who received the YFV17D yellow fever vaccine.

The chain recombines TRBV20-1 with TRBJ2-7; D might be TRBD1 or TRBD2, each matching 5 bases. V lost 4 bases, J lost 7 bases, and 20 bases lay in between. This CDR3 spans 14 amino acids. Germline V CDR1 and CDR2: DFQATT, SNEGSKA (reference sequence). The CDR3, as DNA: TGCAGTGCTAACTTCGGGGCCCCTGGGGGAGAGCAGTACGTC. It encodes CSANFGAPGGEQYV.

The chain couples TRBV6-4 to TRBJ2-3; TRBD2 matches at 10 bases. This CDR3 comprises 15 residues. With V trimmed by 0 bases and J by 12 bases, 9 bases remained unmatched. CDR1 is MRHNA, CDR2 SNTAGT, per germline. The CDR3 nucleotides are TGTGCCAGCAGTGACTCGAGGAGAGCGGGGGGGCCTCAGTATTTT. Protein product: CASSDSRRAGGPQYF.

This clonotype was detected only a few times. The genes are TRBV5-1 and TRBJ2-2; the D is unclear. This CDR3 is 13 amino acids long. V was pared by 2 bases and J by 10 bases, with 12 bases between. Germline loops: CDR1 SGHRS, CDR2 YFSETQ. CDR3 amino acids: CASSFGPPQELFF. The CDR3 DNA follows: TGCGCCAGCAGCTTCGGACCTCCCCAGGAGCTGTTTTTT. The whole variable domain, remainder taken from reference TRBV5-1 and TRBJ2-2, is KAGVTQTPRYLIKTRGQQVTLSCSPISGHRSVSWYQQTPGQGLQFLFEYFSETQRNKGNFPGRFSGRQFSNSRSEMNVSTLELGDSALYLCASSFGPPQELFFGEGSRLTVL.

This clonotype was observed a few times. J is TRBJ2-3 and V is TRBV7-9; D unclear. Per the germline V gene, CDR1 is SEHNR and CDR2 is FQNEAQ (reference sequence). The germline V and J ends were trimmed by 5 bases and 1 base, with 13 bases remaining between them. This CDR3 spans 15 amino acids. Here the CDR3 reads CASSVIRSRTDTQYF. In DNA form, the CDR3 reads TGTGCCAGCAGCGTCATTCGGTCCCGCACAGATACGCAGTATTTT.

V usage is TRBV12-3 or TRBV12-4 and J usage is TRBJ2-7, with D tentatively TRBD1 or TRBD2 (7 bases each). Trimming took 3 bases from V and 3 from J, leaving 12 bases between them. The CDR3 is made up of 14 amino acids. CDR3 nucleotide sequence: TGTGCCAGCAGTTTGGGAGGGGGCATCTACGAGCAGTACTTC. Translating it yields CASSLGGGIYEQYF.

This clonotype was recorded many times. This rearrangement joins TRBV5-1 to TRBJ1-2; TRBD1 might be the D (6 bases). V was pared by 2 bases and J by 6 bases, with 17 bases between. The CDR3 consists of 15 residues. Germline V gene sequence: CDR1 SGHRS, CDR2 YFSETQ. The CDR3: CASSLDTTGLHGYTF. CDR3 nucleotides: TGCGCCAGCAGCTTAGACACCACAGGGTTGCATGGCTACACCTTC.

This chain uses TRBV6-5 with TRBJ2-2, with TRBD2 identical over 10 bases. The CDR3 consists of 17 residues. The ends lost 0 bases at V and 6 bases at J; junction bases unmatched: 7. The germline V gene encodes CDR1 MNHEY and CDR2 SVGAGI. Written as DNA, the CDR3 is TGTGCCAGCAGTTACTCGAACCTAGCGGGGGTCCCCGGGGAGCTGTTTTTT. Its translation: CASSYSNLAGVPGELFF.

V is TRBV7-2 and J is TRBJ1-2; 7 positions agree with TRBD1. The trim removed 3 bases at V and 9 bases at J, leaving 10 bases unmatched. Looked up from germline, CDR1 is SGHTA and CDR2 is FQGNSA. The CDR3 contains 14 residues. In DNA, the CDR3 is TGTGCCAGCAGCTTCCAACGCGGGGACAGTAGCTACACCTTC. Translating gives CASSFQRGDSSYTF.

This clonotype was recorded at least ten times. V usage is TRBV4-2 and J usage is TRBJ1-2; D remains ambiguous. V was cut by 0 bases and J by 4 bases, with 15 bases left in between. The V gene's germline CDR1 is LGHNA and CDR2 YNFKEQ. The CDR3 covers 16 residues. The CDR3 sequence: CASSQDPTSPGYGYTF. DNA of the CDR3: TGTGCCAGCAGCCAAGATCCGACCTCTCCCGGCTATGGCTACACCTTC.

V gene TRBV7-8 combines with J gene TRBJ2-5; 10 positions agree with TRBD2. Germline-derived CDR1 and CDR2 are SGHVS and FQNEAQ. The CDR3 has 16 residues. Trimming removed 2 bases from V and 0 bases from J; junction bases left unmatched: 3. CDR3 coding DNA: TGTGCCAGCAGCTTAAGGACTAGCGGTTACCAAGAGACCCAGTACTTC. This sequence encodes CASSLRTSGYQETQYF.

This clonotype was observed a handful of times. CDR3 in DNA: TGTGCCAGCAGCTTAGGGCTTCCGGGACAGTACAATGAGCAGTTCTTC. Translation gives CASSLGLPGQYNEQFF. The genes are TRBV7-2 and TRBJ2-1, with TRBD1 matching 7 bases. After removal of 1 base from V and 4 bases from J, the junction contained 7 bases not matched to a gene. Per germline, CDR1 SGHTA and CDR2 FQGNSA. The CDR3 runs 16 residues. Full variable domain (rest looked up from reference TRBV7-2 and TRBJ2-1): GAGVSQSPSNKVTEKGKDVELRCDPISGHTALYWYRQSLGQGLEFLIYFQGNSAPDKSGLPSDRFSAERTGGSVSTLTIQRTQQEDSAVYLCASSLGLPGQYNEQFFGPGTRLTVL.

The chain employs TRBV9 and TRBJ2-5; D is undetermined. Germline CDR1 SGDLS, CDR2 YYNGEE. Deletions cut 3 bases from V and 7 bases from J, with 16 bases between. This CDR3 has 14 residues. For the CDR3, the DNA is TGTGCCAGCAGCGACATGGTGGAGAGTGGGACCCAGTACTTC. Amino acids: CASSDMVESGTQYF.

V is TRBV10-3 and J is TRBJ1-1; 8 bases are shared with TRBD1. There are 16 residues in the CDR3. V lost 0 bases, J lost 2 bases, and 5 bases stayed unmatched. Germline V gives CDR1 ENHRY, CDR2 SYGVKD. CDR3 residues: CAISESGTGKNTEAFF. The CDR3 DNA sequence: TGTGCCATCAGTGAGTCCGGGACAGGAAAAAACACTGAAGCTTTCTTT.

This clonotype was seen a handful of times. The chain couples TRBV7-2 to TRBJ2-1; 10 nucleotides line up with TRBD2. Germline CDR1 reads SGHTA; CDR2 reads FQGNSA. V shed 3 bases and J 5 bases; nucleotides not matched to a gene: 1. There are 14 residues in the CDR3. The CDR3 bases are TGTGCCAGCAGCTTCACTAGCGGGGACAATGAGCAGTTCTTC. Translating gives CASSFTSGDNEQFF.

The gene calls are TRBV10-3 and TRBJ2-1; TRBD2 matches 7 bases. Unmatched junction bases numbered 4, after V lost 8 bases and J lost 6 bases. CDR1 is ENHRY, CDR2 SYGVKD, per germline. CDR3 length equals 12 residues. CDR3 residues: CAIGLDINEQFF. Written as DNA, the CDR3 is TGTGCCATCGGACTAGACATCAATGAGCAGTTCTTC.